These 9 T cell receptor beta chains originate from one sample sequenced in a study of control samples from healthy donors and cancer patients. TCRdb keeps only in-frame clones here, not all; method: immunoSEQ multiplex PCR. Found here are under 200,000 clones, roughly 95% of them singletons; the top ten hold around 0.92%. The sample taken for sequencing was blood. Receptors were obtained from a woman aged 25 to 45 in good health.

The chain combines TRBV11-1 with TRBJ2-1; D is ambiguous. Deletions cut 1 base from V and 1 base from J, with 8 bases between. CDR1 and CDR2 from the germline V gene are SGHAT and FQDESV (reference sequence). The CDR3 extends over 15 amino acids. The CDR3 sequence is CASSLVPLSYNEQFF. The CDR3 DNA follows: TGTGCCAGCAGCTTAGTCCCACTATCCTACAATGAGCAGTTCTTC. Looking up the rest from reference TRBV11-1 and TRBJ2-1 gives the full variable domain: EAEVAQSPRYKITEKSQAVAFWCDPISGHATLYWYRQILGQGPELLVQFQDESVVDDSQLPKDRFSAERLKGVDSTLKIQPAELGDSAMYLCASSLVPLSYNEQFFGPGTRLTVL.

The V and J genes are TRBV6-5 and TRBJ1-1, with no clear D. The germline gives CDR1 MNHEY, CDR2 SVGAGI. The CDR3 sequence is 14 residues long. V lost 7 bases and J lost 4, with 16 bases in between. This chain's CDR3 is CASKRESFGTEAFF. CDR3 in DNA: TGTGCCAGCAAGAGAGAAAGCTTTGGCACTGAAGCTTTCTTT.

The chain is built from TRBV12-3 or TRBV12-4 and TRBJ1-1, with TRBD1 matching over 9 bases. J lost 7 bases, V lost 6 bases, and 3 bases had no gene match. This CDR3 is 12 amino acids long. The CDR3 sequence is CASRTGGNEAFF. The CDR3, as DNA: TGTGCCAGCAGAACAGGGGGCAATGAAGCTTTCTTT.

This clone occurred a few times. The rearrangement uses TRBV6-1 and TRBJ2-1; 11 bases agree with TRBD1. The V and J ends lost 0 bases and 9 bases, in that order; junction bases with no gene match: 7. CDR1 is MNHNS, CDR2 SASEGT, per germline. The CDR3 has 16 residues. CDR3 sequence: CASSEAAGTGGFEQFF. DNA of the CDR3: TGTGCCAGCAGTGAAGCGGCGGGGACAGGGGGTTTTGAGCAGTTCTTC.

This chain uses TRBV6-4 with TRBJ2-2; the match to TRBD1 covers 7 bases. Germline V CDR1 and CDR2: MRHNA, SNTAGT. The CDR3 runs 15 residues. V lost 4 bases, J lost 5 bases, and 7 bases stayed unmatched. This CDR3 is CASSGTGRGTGELFF. The DNA of the CDR3 is TGTGCCAGCAGTGGGACAGGCCGTGGGACCGGGGAGCTGTTTTTT.

The chain uses TRBV5-6 and TRBJ2-7; D not resolved. CDR3 length equals 13 residues. Germline V gives CDR1 SGHDT, CDR2 YYEEEE. V lost 0 bases to trimming and J lost 4 bases, with 8 bases between them. The CDR3 sequence: CASSLGVVYEQYF. The DNA of the CDR3 is TGTGCCAGCAGCTTGGGTGTGGTGTACGAGCAGTACTTC.

The gene calls are TRBV12-3 or TRBV12-4 and TRBJ1-3; tentatively, D is TRBD1 (6 bases). Trimming removed 5 bases from V and 11 bases from J, with 13 bases in between. This CDR3 contains 12 residues. The CDR3 loop reads CASSQQGWAIYF. In DNA form, the CDR3 reads TGTGCCAGCAGTCAACAGGGTTGGGCCATATATTTT.

In its sample, this clone was seen once. The CDR3 DNA reads TGCAGCGCTACACTTTCGGGAAGGGGGCAGGGGGAGCTGTTTTTT. It encodes CSATLSGRGQGELFF. The gene calls are TRBV29-1 and TRBJ2-2; 7 bases line up with TRBD1. With 7 bases clipped from V and 8 bases from J, the junction kept 16 bases outside the gene matches. The V gene's germline CDR1 is SQVTM and CDR2 ANQGSEA. The CDR3 covers 15 residues.

The rearrangement links TRBV5-5 to TRBJ2-7, with D perhaps TRBD2 (5 bases). The CDR3 contains 14 residues. Trimming took 4 bases from V and 6 from J, leaving 17 bases between them. Germline CDR1 reads SGHKS; CDR2 reads YYEKEE (reference sequence). The CDR3 reads CASSPRVGGTEQYF. The CDR3 DNA follows: TGTGCCAGCAGCCCCCGAGTTGGAGGTACCGAGCAGTACTTC.